The 26 T cell receptor beta chains reported below all come from one sample, sequenced in a study of blood T cell repertoires in COVID-19. Clones were read by immunoSEQ multiplex PCR, and TCRdb kept only the in-frame ones, dropping some. The sample holds tens of thousands of clones; roughly 87% are singletons and the top ten take around 0.52%. The sample taken for sequencing was peripheral blood. The receptors come from a man aged 50 to 59 with COVID-19, enrolled during active disease.

This sequence joins TRBV5-4 and TRBJ2-3; D may be TRBD1 (5 bases). The CDR3 consists of 15 residues. Looked up from germline, CDR1 is SGHNT and CDR2 is YYREEE (reference sequence). Deletions cut 0 bases from V and 3 bases from J, with 11 bases between. CDR3 DNA sequence: TGTGCCAGCAGCTTGGGTGGGGCTAGAACAGATACGCAGTATTTT. The encoded protein is CASSLGGARTDTQYF.

The J gene is TRBJ1-3, the V gene TRBV5-4; possibly TRBD1 for D (5 bases). CDR1 is SGHNT, CDR2 YYREEE, per germline (reference sequence). This CDR3 is built from 14 residues. V was pared by 0 bases and J by 5 bases, with 9 bases between. CDR3 nucleotides: TGTGCCAGCAGCTTGGCGGGGGATAGAAACACCATATATTTT. It encodes CASSLAGDRNTIYF.

The genes are TRBV11-2 and TRBJ1-2; tentatively, D is TRBD1 (6 bases). V was trimmed by 1 base and J by 7 bases, leaving 13 bases between them. Per the germline V gene, CDR1 is SGHAT and CDR2 is FQNNGV. The CDR3 runs 14 residues. The CDR3 is CASSLVARGVGYTF. Written as DNA, the CDR3 is TGTGCCAGCAGCTTAGTGGCCAGGGGCGTTGGCTACACCTTC.

This chain links TRBV12-5 with TRBJ1-5; possible D gene TRBD1, 5 bases. The CDR3 extends over 15 amino acids. Germline CDR1 reads LGHNT; CDR2 reads FRNRAP. Trimming shortened V by 2 bases and J by 2 bases, and 10 bases separated the two germline ends. The CDR3, as DNA: TGTGCTAGTGGTTTGTCAGGGTTGGGCAATCAGCCCCAGCATTTT. Translating gives CASGLSGLGNQPQHF.

The gene calls are TRBV12-3 or TRBV12-4 and TRBJ2-5, with TRBD1 as a possible D gene (5 bases). The CDR3 extends over 12 amino acids. V was trimmed by 8 bases and J by 5 bases, leaving 12 bases between them. The CDR3 DNA is TGTGCCAGCGTCGGTCCAGGGGAGACCCAGTACTTC. It yields the protein CASVGPGETQYF.

This clone has a single count. The rearrangement links TRBV11-2 to TRBJ1-5, with D possibly matching TRBD1 (6 bases). This CDR3 region has 12 residues. V lost 5 bases, J lost 6 bases, and 8 bases lay in between. Germline lookup yields CDR1 SGHAT and CDR2 FQNNGV. The CDR3 region is CASSQGPQPQHF. CDR3 bases: TGTGCCAGCAGCCAGGGGCCTCAGCCCCAGCATTTT. The full variable domain, with the rest looked up from reference TRBV11-2 and TRBJ1-5, is EAGVAQSPRYKIIEKRQSVAFWCNPISGHATLYWYQQILGQGPKLLIQFQNNGVVDDSQLPKDRFSAERLKGVDSTLKIQPAKLEDSAVYLCASSQGPQPQHFGDGTRLSIL.

The chain employs TRBV19 and TRBJ2-7; 7 bases match TRBD1. From germline, CDR1 is LNHDA and CDR2 SQIVND (reference sequence). The CDR3 is 16 amino acids. Trimming removed 1 base from V and 1 base from J; junction bases left unmatched: 7. The CDR3 region is CASSIALDRRSYEQYF. In DNA form, the CDR3 reads TGTGCCAGTAGTATAGCCCTGGACAGGAGATCCTACGAGCAGTACTTC. The full variable domain, completed using reference TRBV19 and TRBJ2-7, is DGGITQSPKYLFRKEGQNVTLSCEQNLNHDAMYWYRQDPGQGLRLIYYSQIVNDFQKGDIAEGYSVSREKKESFPLTVTSAQKNPTAFYLCASSIALDRRSYEQYFGPGTRLTVT.

The gene calls are TRBV30 and TRBJ1-1, with 9 nucleotides matching TRBD1. V gave up 5 bases and J gave up 1 base; unmatched junction bases: 5. Per the germline V gene, CDR1 is GTSNPN and CDR2 is SVGIG (reference sequence). This CDR3 has 14 residues. The CDR3 protein is CAWGQGPPNTEAFF. The CDR3 nucleotides read TGTGCCTGGGGACAGGGGCCGCCGAACACTGAAGCTTTCTTT.

The chain employs TRBV6-2 or TRBV6-3 and TRBJ1-4; the D gene is possibly TRBD1 (5 bases). The length of the CDR3 is 14 residues. In germline, CDR1 is MNHEY, CDR2 SVGEGT. V lost 2 bases to trimming and J lost 6 bases, with 10 bases between them. For the CDR3, the DNA is TGTGCCAGCAGTTACGGCAGGGCGGATGAAAAACTGTTTTTT. Protein product: CASSYGRADEKLFF.

V and J are TRBV7-2 and TRBJ2-1, with 8 bases matching TRBD2. This CDR3 is 15 amino acids long. The V segment lost 7 bases and the J segment 11 bases; nucleotides outside the gene matches: 16. Germline loops: CDR1 SGHTA, CDR2 FQGNSA. CDR3: CASTTGGDLQFQQFF. In DNA, the CDR3 is TGTGCCAGCACAACGGGGGGGGACTTACAGTTCCAGCAGTTCTTC.

The chain employs TRBV12-5 and TRBJ2-1; D possibly corresponds to TRBD2 (5 bases). V shed 2 bases and J shed 0 bases, with 14 bases lying between them. Germline loops: CDR1 LGHNT, CDR2 FRNRAP. This CDR3 region has 17 residues. The chain's CDR3 is CASGLPSPGSSYNEQFF. DNA for the CDR3: TGTGCTAGTGGTTTGCCTTCTCCGGGATCCTCCTACAATGAGCAGTTCTTC.

The rearrangement uses TRBV5-1 and TRBJ1-4, with 7 positions matching TRBD1. J gave up 2 bases and V 0 bases, and 4 bases lay outside the gene matches. Germline CDR1 and CDR2: SGHRS and YFSETQ. The CDR3 consists of 16 residues. DNA for the CDR3: TGCGCCAGCAGCTTGGGCCCACAGGGGACTAATGAAAAACTGTTTTTT. Its protein product is CASSLGPQGTNEKLFF. The full variable domain, in which reference TRBV5-1 and TRBJ1-4 provide the parts outside the CDR3, is KAGVTQTPRYLIKTRGQQVTLSCSPISGHRSVSWYQQTPGQGLQFLFEYFSETQRNKGNFPGRFSGRQFSNSRSEMNVSTLELGDSALYLCASSLGPQGTNEKLFFGSGTQLSVL.

This chain joins TRBV5-1 and TRBJ2-3, with TRBD2 identical over 10 bases. This CDR3 comprises 17 residues. V shed 2 bases and J 1 base; nucleotides not matched to a gene: 7. In germline, CDR1 is SGHRS, CDR2 YFSETQ. In nucleotides, the CDR3 is TGCGCCAGCAGCTTAGCGGGACTAGCGAGGGGCACAGATACGCAGTATTTT. This gives the protein CASSLAGLARGTDTQYF.

V gene TRBV19 combines with J gene TRBJ1-5; D gene unclear. The CDR3 is 12 amino acids. Germline-derived CDR1 and CDR2 are LNHDA and SQIVND (reference sequence). The germline V and J ends were trimmed by 4 bases and 6 bases, with 7 bases remaining between them. The CDR3, as DNA: TGTGCCAGTAGTAGAGGGATTCAGCCCCAGCATTTT. It is translated as CASSRGIQPQHF.

The V call is TRBV7-3, the J call TRBJ2-3; no clear D gene. Between the trimmed V and J ends, which lost 2 bases and 6 bases, there was a span of 12 bases. The CDR3 sequence is 14 residues long. The germline V gene encodes CDR1 SGHTA and CDR2 FQGTGA. For the CDR3, the DNA is TGTGCCAGCAGCTTAGGGCCGGTGATCGATACGCAGTATTTT. It is translated as CASSLGPVIDTQYF.

V is TRBV6-5 and J is TRBJ2-7; D perhaps matches TRBD2 (6 bases). Trimming removed 7 bases from V and 2 bases from J, with 18 bases in between. CDR1 MNHEY and CDR2 SVGAGI come from the germline V gene. CDR3 length: 15 amino acids. The CDR3 region is CASNLSGAPTYEQYF. CDR3 DNA: TGTGCCAGCAACCTTAGCGGAGCACCTACCTACGAGCAGTACTTC.

This clone was detected a few times. The gene calls are TRBV9 and TRBJ2-7; D possibly corresponds to TRBD2 (6 bases). The length of the CDR3 is 18 residues. V was trimmed by 1 base and J by 0 bases, leaving 20 bases between them. CDR1 is SGDLS, CDR2 YYNGEE, per germline. The DNA of the CDR3 is TGTGCCAGCAGCGTATCTTCCGACCCGACTAGTGGCTCCTACGAGCAGTACTTC. Amino acid sequence: CASSVSSDPTSGSYEQYF.

CDR3 amino acids: CASSGTSSYNEQFF. The CDR3 DNA reads as TGTGCCAGCAGCGGGACTAGCTCCTACAATGAGCAGTTCTTC. The chain couples TRBV7-2 to TRBJ2-1; TRBD2 matches 8 bases. Germline V gives CDR1 SGHTA, CDR2 FQGNSA. The CDR3 loop spans 14 amino acids. V gave up 5 bases and J gave up 0 bases; unmatched junction bases: 0.

V usage is TRBV10-3 and J usage is TRBJ2-7, with 8 bases fitting TRBD1. There are 18 residues in the CDR3. With V trimmed by 0 bases and J by 4 bases, 14 bases remained unmatched. Germline V CDR1 and CDR2: ENHRY, SYGVKD. The CDR3 loop is CAISESVLRDRREYEQYF. The CDR3 region has the DNA TGTGCCATCAGTGAGTCAGTTTTGCGGGACAGGAGAGAATACGAGCAGTACTTC.

V gene TRBV6-2 or TRBV6-3 combines with J gene TRBJ1-5, with 7 bases identical to TRBD1. From germline, CDR1 is MNHEY and CDR2 SVGEGT. V dropped 0 bases and J dropped 5; count of bases not matched to a gene: 4. This CDR3 contains 15 residues. As DNA, the CDR3 is TGTGCCAGCAGTTACTCGAGACAGGGTCATCAGCCCCAGCATTTT. This translates into CASSYSRQGHQPQHF.

The chain employs TRBV27 and TRBJ1-3; D gene uncertain. Germline loops: CDR1 MNHEY, CDR2 SMNVEV (reference sequence). CDR3 length: 15 amino acids. Trimming removed 5 bases at V and 1 base at J, with 12 bases between. The CDR3 protein is CASSPLGGSGNTIYF. Written as DNA, the CDR3 is TGTGCCAGCAGTCCCCTTGGAGGTTCTGGAAACACCATATATTTT.

The chain joins TRBV4-3 to TRBJ1-1, with unresolved D. The germline V and J ends were trimmed by 2 bases and 7 bases, with 17 bases remaining between them. Germline CDR1 LGHNA, CDR2 YSLEER. CDR3 length: 15 amino acids. The CDR3 reads CASSQSHEGSREAFF. As DNA, the CDR3 is TGCGCCAGCAGCCAATCACACGAGGGCTCCCGTGAAGCTTTCTTT.

The chain links TRBV16 to TRBJ1-5; D possibly corresponds to TRBD1 (5 bases). The CDR3 sequence is 15 residues long. Germline V lookup: CDR1 KGHSY, CDR2 FQNENV. The germline V and J ends were trimmed by 2 bases and 6 bases, with 14 bases remaining between them. The chain's CDR3 is CASSQTQGGGQPQHF. For the CDR3, the DNA is TGTGCCAGCAGCCAAACCCAGGGCGGGGGTCAGCCCCAGCATTTT.

The J gene is TRBJ2-1, the V gene TRBV7-9; 7 bases align to TRBD2. Trimming cost V 8 bases and J 8 bases; bases outside gene matches: 18. Germline CDR1 is SEHNR and CDR2 is FQNEAQ (reference sequence). CDR3 length: 16 residues. The CDR3 DNA follows: TGTGCCAGCGCATTGAGGGCCCTCGGGGAGGGTGATGAGCAGTTCTTC. It translates to CASALRALGEGDEQFF.

This sequence joins TRBV2 and TRBJ2-3; tentatively, D is TRBD2 (6 bases). Germline loops: CDR1 SNHLY, CDR2 FYNNEI. CDR3 size: 17 residues. Trimming pared 4 bases from V and 0 bases from J, leaving 17 bases between. The CDR3 loop reads CASSVEEGGISTDTQYF. In DNA, the CDR3 is TGTGCCAGCAGTGTTGAGGAGGGCGGGATTAGCACAGATACGCAGTATTTT. The variable domain in full, with the rest retrieved from reference TRBV2 and TRBJ2-3, is EPEVTQTPSHQVTQMGQEVILRCVPISNHLYFYWYRQILGQKVEFLVSFYNNEISEKSEIFDDQFSVERPDGSNFTLKIRSTKLEDSAMYFCASSVEEGGISTDTQYFGPGTRLTVL.

This chain links TRBV9 with TRBJ2-2, with 7 nucleotides matching TRBD1. V gave up 3 bases and J gave up 6 bases; unmatched junction bases: 5. CDR3 length: 14 residues. Germline loops: CDR1 SGDLS, CDR2 YYNGEE. The DNA for the CDR3 is TGTGCCAGCAGCGAAGACAGGGTCGCCGGGGAGCTGTTTTTT. This gives the protein CASSEDRVAGELFF.